This T cell receptor beta chain was observed in a study of cytomegalovirus exposure and HLA in healthy donors. Regarding the study as a whole: Later analysis demonstrated an association between a missense DCLRE1C variant and TCR beta V- and J-gene trimming. Associated with cytomegalovirus, according to the listing, were around 160 TCR beta chains.

As for this clone: Antigen specificity is unknown.

PCR amplification relied on 60 Vbeta primers (plus 13 Jbeta primers). The method was immunoSEQ multiplex PCR; TCRdb's version includes in-frame clones alone and lacks a portion of them. The table has about 200,000 clones, more than 65% seen once. Sequencing used PBMCs. This clonotype originated in a man in his forties or fifties in good health and CMV-seropositive.

The CDR3 coding sequence is TGTGCCAGCAGCTTAGTCGAGGGGGCGGGCACTGAAGCTTTCTTT. Encoded protein: CASSLVEGAGTEAFF. The chain has TRBV4-2 and TRBJ1-1; 7 bases line up with TRBD1. The CDR3 sequence is 15 residues long. J gave up 4 bases and V 5 bases, and 10 bases lay outside the gene matches. Germline loops: CDR1 LGHNA, CDR2 YNFKEQ.